These 17 T cell receptor beta chains came from one sample sequenced in a study of T cell clonality in common variable immunodeficiency (dated by TCRdb to between 2015 and 2017). Library method: the immunoSEQ multiplex PCR assay. The table was pulled from immuneACCESS by TCRdb, which kept in-frame rearrangements only. Such tables lose some clones; where checked, under half of the loss comes from unresolved V genes, and the rest has no known cause. The sample comprises about 52,000 clones, and every one was counted more than once. Of the sample, about 1.7% falls within the top ten clones. The sample comprised peripheral blood mononuclear cells. Receptors were obtained from a person aged 18 to 69 in good health.

Ten or more counts support this clone. One end of the junction fails to match germline, which may point to a read error. The observed sequence ends 3 residues before the CDR3 terminus, with the missing tail filled in from the germline J gene. The V and J genes are TRBV4-2 and TRBJ2-7; D might be TRBD1 (6 bases). This CDR3 is 16 amino acids long. Germline V gene lookup returns CDR1 LGHNA and CDR2 YNFKEQ. The sequenced part of the CDR3 DNA is TGCGCCAGCAGCCAAGAAAGCTACAGGGCCGGCTACGAG. Its translation is CASSQESYRAGYE. The CDR3 reads in full as CASSQESYRAGYEQYF.

This clone appeared many times. The read is 3 residues too short to cover the CDR3 end, so that end is filled in from the germline J gene. V is TRBV23-1 and J is TRBJ1-5; maybe TRBD1 (6 bases). TRBV23-1 is placed among ORFs of uncertain function. Between the trimmed V and J ends, which lost 9 bases and 2 bases, there was a span of 17 bases. The CDR3 covers 15 residues. The sequenced CDR3 bases are TGCGCCAGGGGGGGTCGGGGGGGCGGCAATCAGCCC. Translating it yields CARGGRGGGNQP. The complete CDR3 sequence is CARGGRGGGNQPQHF.

Many counts were recorded for this clone. Sequencing ends 3 residues short of the CDR3 end; the germline J gene provides the rest. The chain employs TRBV5-1 and TRBJ1-1, with D tentatively TRBD1 (5 bases). Germline V gene sequence: CDR1 SGHRS, CDR2 YFSETQ. Trimming shortened V by 5 bases and J by 5 bases, and 19 bases separated the two germline ends. The CDR3 totals 15 residues. CDR3 DNA, as far as it was read: TGCGCCAGCAGTCAAGCCCCAGGGAGAGTAACTGAA. Amino acid sequence: CASSQAPGRVTE. The full CDR3 protein is CASSQAPGRVTEAFF. Full variable domain (outside the CDR3, taken from reference TRBV5-1 and TRBJ1-1): KAGVTQTPRYLIKTRGQQVTLSCSPISGHRSVSWYQQTPGQGLQFLFEYFSETQRNKGNFPGRFSGRQFSNSRSEMNVSTLELGDSALYLCASSQAPGRVTEAFFGQGTRLTVV.

In its sample, this clone was seen a few times. Read data end 3 residues before the CDR3 end; the end is taken from the germline J gene. The chain joins TRBV20-1 to TRBJ2-7; 9 nucleotides align to TRBD1. The CDR3 covers 14 residues. Trimming at V came to 7 bases and at J to 4 bases, leaving 11 bases not matched to a gene. CDR1 is DFQATT, CDR2 SNEGSKA, per germline (reference sequence). The CDR3: CSEQGATGPYEQYF. CDR3 DNA, as far as it was read: TGCAGTGAACAGGGGGCTACGGGTCCTTACGAG.

This clone appeared many times. The CDR3 sequence is CASSLGWGESTDTQYF. The sequenced CDR3 bases are TGTGCCAGCAGCTTAGGTTGGGGGGAGAGCACAGATACG. The rearrangement joins TRBV7-8 to TRBJ2-3; D may be TRBD2 (6 bases). The read falls 3 residues short of the CDR3 end, and the missing part is taken from the germline J gene. This CDR3 is built from 16 residues. V gave up 1 base and J gave up 0 bases, with 11 bases separating them. Germline-derived CDR1 and CDR2 are SGHVS and FQNEAQ.

This clone was counted many times. The read finishes 3 residues shy of the CDR3 end, and the germline J gene is used to complete it. The rearrangement uses TRBV6-1 and TRBJ1-2; TRBD1 might be the D (5 bases). CDR3 length: 14 residues. The V and J ends lost 2 bases and 7 bases respectively, with 14 bases between them. The germline gives CDR1 MNHNS, CDR2 SASEGT. This CDR3 is CASSEYQGFSGYTF. CDR3 DNA, as far as it was read: TGTGCCAGCAGTGAATACCAGGGATTCTCTGGC.

This clone was counted ten times or more. The CDR3 end is not reached by the read, which stops 3 residues before it; the germline J gene fills it in. J is TRBJ2-5 and V is TRBV2; D is possibly TRBD1 (5 bases). The CDR3 has 15 amino acids. V lost 2 bases and J lost 5, with 15 bases in between. CDR1 SNHLY and CDR2 FYNNEI come from the germline V gene. The CDR3 is CASSEYSQNRETQYF. CDR3 DNA (partial): TGTGCCAGCAGTGAATACTCGCAGAACAGGGAGACC.

This clone was seen many times. The CDR3 end is not reached by the read, which stops 3 residues before it; the germline J gene fills it in. The rearrangement joins TRBV20-1 to TRBJ1-4, with D unresolved. This CDR3 has 12 residues. In germline, CDR1 is DFQATT, CDR2 SNEGSKA (reference sequence). V dropped 0 bases and J dropped 8 bases, with 7 bases sitting between them. The part of the CDR3 DNA that was read is TGCAGTGCTAGAGATCCGGGGGAAAAA. This encodes CSARDPGEK. Given in full, the CDR3 is CSARDPGEKLFF.

Many counts were recorded for this clone. This CDR3 is CASSPGLGYEQFF. The sequenced CDR3 bases are TGTGCCAGCAGCCCAGGCTTAGGATATGAG. The J gene is TRBJ2-1, the V gene TRBV7-3; no clear D gene. The read is 3 residues too short to cover the CDR3 end, so that end is filled in from the germline J gene. The V gene's germline CDR1 is SGHTA and CDR2 FQGTGA. This CDR3 contains 13 residues. V was clipped by 5 bases and J by 8 bases, with 13 bases between them.

As regards this clone: The read is 3 residues too short to cover the CDR3 end, so that end is filled in from the germline J gene. The J gene is TRBJ1-1, the V gene TRBV7-6; no clear D. The length of the CDR3 is 13 residues. V was cut by 5 bases and J by 6 bases, with 13 bases left in between. Germline V CDR1 and CDR2: SGHVS, FNYEAQ. This chain's CDR3 is CASSRAGRSEAFF. Partial CDR3 DNA: TGTGCCAGCAGCAGGGCGGGGAGATCTGAA.

The CDR3 sequence is CASSLAIRTGYEQYF. The CDR3 bases that were read are TGCGCCAGCAGCTTGGCCATACGGACAGGCTACGAG. The rearrangement joins TRBV5-1 to TRBJ2-7; 7 bases map to TRBD1. The read stops 3 residues short of the end of the CDR3; the missing end is completed from the germline J gene. V lost 0 bases, J lost 3 bases, and 6 bases stayed unmatched. The germline CDR1 and CDR2 sequences are SGHRS and YFSETQ. The CDR3 contains 15 residues.

In this sample, this clone turned up a few times. The CDR3 loop reads CASRQSYQGDTQYF. The sequenced CDR3 bases are TGCGCCAGCCGTCAAAGTTACCAGGGAGATACG. V is TRBV5-1 and J is TRBJ2-3, with a tentative D call TRBD1 (5 bases). The read comes to an end 3 residues before the CDR3 does, leaving the germline J gene to fill in the end. The CDR3 is 14 residues long. Trimming pared 7 bases from V and 5 bases from J, leaving 17 bases between. CDR1 and CDR2 from the germline V gene are SGHRS and YFSETQ.

This clone was seen repeatedly, ten times or more. The read halts 3 residues ahead of the CDR3 end, with the missing end drawn from the germline J gene. The chain employs TRBV4-1 and TRBJ2-1; tentatively, D is TRBD2 (6 bases). Germline values: CDR1 MGHRA, CDR2 YSYEKL. CDR3 length: 13 residues. V dropped 9 bases and J dropped 4 bases, with 13 bases sitting between them. This CDR3 is CASMGGMYNEQFF. CDR3 DNA (partial): TGCGCCAGTATGGGGGGAATGTACAATGAG.

There are many counts of this clone. Coverage ceases 3 residues before the CDR3 finishes, and the germline J gene fills in the end. This rearrangement joins TRBV4-1 to TRBJ2-3; 8 nucleotides match TRBD2. This CDR3 has 15 amino acids. Germline V gene data show CDR1 as MGHRA and CDR2 as YSYEKL. Trimming removed 1 base from V and 2 bases from J; junction bases left unmatched: 2. CDR3 bases read: TGCGCCAGCAGCCAAGGACTAGCGTACACAGATACG. It is translated as CASSQGLAYTDT. The whole CDR3 protein is CASSQGLAYTDTQYF.

This clone has ten or more counts. The CDR3 is cut off 3 residues early in the read; its end comes from the germline J gene. The chain uses TRBV11-3 and TRBJ2-3, with D perhaps matching TRBD2 (5 bases). The CDR3 extends over 12 amino acids. CDR1 and CDR2 (germline): SGHNT, YENEEA. V lost 5 bases and J lost 4, with 7 bases in between. The part of the CDR3 DNA that was read is TGTGCCAGCAGCGAGGGTGCAGATACG. Translated: CASSEGADT. The CDR3, in full, reads CASSEGADTQYF. The complete variable domain, with remaining parts taken from reference TRBV11-3 and TRBJ2-3, reads EAGVVQSPRYKIIEKKQPVAFWCNPISGHNTLYWYLQNLGQGPELLIRYENEEAVDDSQLPKDRFSAERLKGVDSTLKIQPAELGDSAVYLCASSEGADTQYFGPGTRLTVL.

This clone has only a few counts. A much more abundant neighbour one base away suggests this may be a read error. The read finishes 3 residues shy of the CDR3 end, and the germline J gene is used to complete it. This rearrangement joins TRBV5-6 to TRBJ2-5, with D unclear. CDR3 size: 15 residues. Germline CDR1 and CDR2: SGHDT and YYEEEE. The CDR3 loop reads CASSLASTSTDTQYF. CDR3 DNA, as far as it was read: TGTGCCAGCAGCTTGGCCTCTACGAGCACAGATACC.

This clone was seen many times. The read falls 3 residues short of the CDR3 end, and the missing part is taken from the germline J gene. The chain uses TRBV7-6 and TRBJ1-2; 8 bases are a match to TRBD1. There are 14 residues in the CDR3. Germline V CDR1 and CDR2: SGHVS, FNYEAQ. V shed 3 bases, J shed 4 bases, and the junction held 4 bases outside the gene matches. CDR3 DNA (partial): TGTGCCAGCAGCTTCGGACAGGGCGGCTATGGC. Its translation: CASSFGQGGYG. Given in full, the CDR3 is CASSFGQGGYGYTF.